What follows is one T cell receptor beta chain and its context. Its antigen is unknown. The data derive from a study of cytomegalovirus exposure and HLA in healthy donors. Study context: The roughly 130 validation repertoires used the same platform as the 550 to 700 first-cohort repertoires (as reported by a later analysis). General observations from the study: The study found most TCR sequences rare, yet found some public TCRs in many donors. Cytomegalovirus association was listed for roughly 160 TCR beta chains.

Data came from immunoSEQ multiplex PCR; TCRdb stores just in-frame clones and leaves some out. The sample includes approximately 100,000 clones, approximately 90% of them seen just once. Sequencing was done on a sample of PBMCs. The receptor comes from a woman in her twenties or thirties in good health and CMV-seronegative.

In DNA, the CDR3 is TGTGCCAGCAGGTTTAGCGGGAGTACAGATACGCAGTATTTT. It is translated as CASRFSGSTDTQYF. J is TRBJ2-3 and V is TRBV6-1, with TRBD2 identical over 9 bases. The CDR3 is 14 residues long. Germline CDR1 MNHNS, CDR2 SASEGT. With V trimmed by 6 bases and J by 3 bases, 4 bases remained unmatched.